This TCR beta chain stems from a study of blood T cell repertoires in COVID-19. This clone came up a few times. Profiled with immunoSEQ multiplex PCR; TCRdb holds only in-frame clones, not every one. This sample yields about 220,000 clones, of which around 83% are seen a single time; 5.5% to 7.5% belongs to the top ten. After removal of 6 bases from V and 6 bases from J, the junction contained 8 bases not matched to a gene. The CDR3 consists of 15 residues. The germline gives CDR1 ENHRY, CDR2 SYGVKD. The genes are TRBV10-3 and TRBJ2-2; TRBD2 matches at 9 bases. The specimen was PBMCs or T cells enriched from blood (not recorded which). The TCR sequence derives from a woman aged 40-49 years who had recovered from COVID-19. DNA for the CDR3: TGTGCCATCAGCATAGCGGGAGACGGGGCCGGGGAGCTGTTTTTT. This sequence encodes CAISIAGDGAGELFF.